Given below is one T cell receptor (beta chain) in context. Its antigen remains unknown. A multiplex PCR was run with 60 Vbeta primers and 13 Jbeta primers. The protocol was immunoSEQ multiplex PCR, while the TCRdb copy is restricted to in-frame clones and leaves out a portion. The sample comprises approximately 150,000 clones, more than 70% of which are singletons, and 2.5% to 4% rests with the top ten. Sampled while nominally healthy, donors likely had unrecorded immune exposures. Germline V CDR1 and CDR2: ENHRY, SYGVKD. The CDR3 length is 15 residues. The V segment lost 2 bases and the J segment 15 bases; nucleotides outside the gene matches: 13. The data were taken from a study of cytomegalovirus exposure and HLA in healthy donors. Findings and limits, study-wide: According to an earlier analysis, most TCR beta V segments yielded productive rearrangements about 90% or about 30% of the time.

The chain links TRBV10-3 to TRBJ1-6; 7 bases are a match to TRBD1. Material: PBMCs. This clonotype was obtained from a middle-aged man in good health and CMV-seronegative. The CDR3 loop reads CAISEVEGQAEFLHF. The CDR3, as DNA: TGTGCCATCAGTGAGGTAGAAGGACAGGCTGAATTCCTCCACTTT.